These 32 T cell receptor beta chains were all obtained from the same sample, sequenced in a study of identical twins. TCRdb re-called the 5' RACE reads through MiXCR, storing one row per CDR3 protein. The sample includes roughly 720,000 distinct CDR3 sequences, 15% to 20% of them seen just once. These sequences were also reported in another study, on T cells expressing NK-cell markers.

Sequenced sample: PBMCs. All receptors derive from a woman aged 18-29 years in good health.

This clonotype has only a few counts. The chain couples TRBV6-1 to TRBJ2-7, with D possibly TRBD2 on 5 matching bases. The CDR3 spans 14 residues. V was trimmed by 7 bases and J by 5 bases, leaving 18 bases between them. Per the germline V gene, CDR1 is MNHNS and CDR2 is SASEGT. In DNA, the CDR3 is TGTGCCAGCAAACCCACTTCGGGATCGGACGAGCAGTACTTC. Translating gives CASKPTSGSDEQYF.

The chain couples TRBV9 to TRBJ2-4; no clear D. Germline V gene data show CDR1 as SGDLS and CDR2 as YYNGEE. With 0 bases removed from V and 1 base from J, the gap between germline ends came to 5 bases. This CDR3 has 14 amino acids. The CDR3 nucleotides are TGTGCCAGCAGCGTAGGTATCGCCAAAAACATTCAGTACTTC. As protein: CASSVGIAKNIQYF.

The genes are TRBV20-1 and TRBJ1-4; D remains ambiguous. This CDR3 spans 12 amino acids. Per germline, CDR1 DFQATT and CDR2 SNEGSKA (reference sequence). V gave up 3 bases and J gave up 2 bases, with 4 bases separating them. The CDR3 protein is CSARWTNEKLFF. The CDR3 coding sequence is TGCAGTGCTAGGTGGACTAATGAAAAACTGTTTTTT.

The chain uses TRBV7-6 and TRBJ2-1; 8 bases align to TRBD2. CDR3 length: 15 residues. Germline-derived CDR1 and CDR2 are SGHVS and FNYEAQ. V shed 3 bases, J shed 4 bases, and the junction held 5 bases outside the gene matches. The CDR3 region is CASSFEAGAYNEQFF. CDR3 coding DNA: TGTGCCAGCAGCTTCGAAGCGGGGGCGTACAATGAGCAGTTCTTC.

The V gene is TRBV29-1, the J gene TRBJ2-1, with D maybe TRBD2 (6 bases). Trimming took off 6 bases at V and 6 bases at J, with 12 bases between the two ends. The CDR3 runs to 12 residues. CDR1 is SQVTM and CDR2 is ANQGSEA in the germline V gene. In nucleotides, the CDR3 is TGCAGCGTATGGACTAACCCCAATGAGCAGTTCTTC. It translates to CSVWTNPNEQFF.

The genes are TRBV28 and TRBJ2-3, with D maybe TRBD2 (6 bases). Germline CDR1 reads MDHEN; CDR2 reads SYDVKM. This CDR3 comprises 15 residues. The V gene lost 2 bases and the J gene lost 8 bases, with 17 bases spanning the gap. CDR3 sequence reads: CASSLVPGVQGTQYF. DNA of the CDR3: TGTGCCAGCAGTTTAGTACCGGGGGTTCAGGGTACGCAGTATTTT.

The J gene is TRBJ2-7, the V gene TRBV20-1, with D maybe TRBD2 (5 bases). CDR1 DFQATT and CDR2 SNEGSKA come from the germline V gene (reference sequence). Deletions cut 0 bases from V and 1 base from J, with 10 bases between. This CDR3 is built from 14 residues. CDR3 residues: CSARDNGVSYEQYF. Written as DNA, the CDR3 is TGCAGTGCTAGAGATAACGGGGTTTCCTACGAGCAGTACTTC.

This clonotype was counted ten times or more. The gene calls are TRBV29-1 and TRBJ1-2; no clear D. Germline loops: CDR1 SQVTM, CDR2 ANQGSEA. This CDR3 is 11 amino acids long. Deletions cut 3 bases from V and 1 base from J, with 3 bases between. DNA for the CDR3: TGCAGCGTTGACAGTAACTATGGCTACACCTTC. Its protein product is CSVDSNYGYTF.

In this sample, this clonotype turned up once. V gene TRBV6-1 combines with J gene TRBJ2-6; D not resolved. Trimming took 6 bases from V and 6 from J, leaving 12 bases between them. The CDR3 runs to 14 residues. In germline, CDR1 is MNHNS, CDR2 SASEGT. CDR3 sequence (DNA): TGTGCCAGCAGGGACCAAAGTATGGCCAACGTCCTGACTTTC. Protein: CASRDQSMANVLTF.

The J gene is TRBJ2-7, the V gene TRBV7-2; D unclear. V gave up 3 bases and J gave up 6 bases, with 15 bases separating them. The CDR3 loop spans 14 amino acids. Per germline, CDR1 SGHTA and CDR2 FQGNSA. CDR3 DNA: TGTGCCAGCAGCTTCACTCCCTTCTTGGGCGAGCAGTACTTC. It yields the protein CASSFTPFLGEQYF.

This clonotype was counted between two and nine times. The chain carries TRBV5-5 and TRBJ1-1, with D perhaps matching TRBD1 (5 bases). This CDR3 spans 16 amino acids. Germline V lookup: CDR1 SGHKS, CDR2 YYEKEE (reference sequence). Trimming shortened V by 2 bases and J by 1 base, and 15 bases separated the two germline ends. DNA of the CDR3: TGTGCCAGCAGCTTAAGAAAGGGGTCGCCGAACACTGAAGCTTTCTTT. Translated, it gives CASSLRKGSPNTEAFF. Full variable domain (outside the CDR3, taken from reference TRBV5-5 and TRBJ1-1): DAGVTQSPTHLIKTRGQQVTLRCSPISGHKSVSWYQQVLGQGPQFIFQYYEKEERGRGNFPDRFSARQFPNYSSELNVNALLLGDSALYLCASSLRKGSPNTEAFFGQGTRLTVV.

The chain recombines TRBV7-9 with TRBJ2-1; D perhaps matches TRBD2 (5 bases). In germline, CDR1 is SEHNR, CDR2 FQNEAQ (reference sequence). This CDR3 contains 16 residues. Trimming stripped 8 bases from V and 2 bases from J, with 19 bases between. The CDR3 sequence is CASLPLDRGAYNEQFF. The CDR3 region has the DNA TGTGCCAGCCTTCCCCTCGATCGGGGTGCCTACAATGAGCAGTTCTTC.

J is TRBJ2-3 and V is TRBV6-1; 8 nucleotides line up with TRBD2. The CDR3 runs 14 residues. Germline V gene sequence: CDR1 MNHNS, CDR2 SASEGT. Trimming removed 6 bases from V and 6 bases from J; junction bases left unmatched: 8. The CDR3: CASRNRGGRDTQYF. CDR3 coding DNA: TGTGCCAGCAGAAACCGGGGGGGGCGTGATACGCAGTATTTT.

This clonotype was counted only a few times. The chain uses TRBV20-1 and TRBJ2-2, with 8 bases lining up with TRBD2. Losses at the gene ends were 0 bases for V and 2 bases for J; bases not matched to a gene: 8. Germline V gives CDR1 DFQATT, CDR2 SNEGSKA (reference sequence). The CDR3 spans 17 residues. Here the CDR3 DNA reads TGCAGTGCTAGAGAAGCCTGGGCGGGAGGCAACACCGGGGAGCTGTTTTTT. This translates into CSAREAWAGGNTGELFF.

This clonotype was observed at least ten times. CDR3 in DNA: TGTGCCAGCAGTGGGGGGGGACATGGAGGGGACACTGAAGCTTTCTTT. Translating gives CASSGGGHGGDTEAFF. This rearrangement joins TRBV6-1 to TRBJ1-1; TRBD1 might be the D (6 bases). Per germline, CDR1 MNHNS and CDR2 SASEGT. The length of the CDR3 is 16 residues. Between the trimmed V and J ends, which lost 4 bases and 3 bases, there was a span of 18 bases.

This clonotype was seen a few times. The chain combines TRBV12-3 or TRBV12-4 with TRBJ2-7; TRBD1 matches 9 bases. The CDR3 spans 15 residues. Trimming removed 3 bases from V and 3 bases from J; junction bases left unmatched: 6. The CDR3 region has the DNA TGTGCCAGCAGTTTCACCGGGACAGGGAGCTACGAGCAGTACTTC. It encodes CASSFTGTGSYEQYF.

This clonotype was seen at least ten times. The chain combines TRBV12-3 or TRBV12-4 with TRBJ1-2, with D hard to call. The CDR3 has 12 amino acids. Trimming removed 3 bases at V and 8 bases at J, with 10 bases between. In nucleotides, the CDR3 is TGTGCCAGCAGTTTGGGCCGGTGGGGCTACACCTTC. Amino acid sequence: CASSLGRWGYTF.

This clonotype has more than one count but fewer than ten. The CDR3 loop reads CASSLASGNFYEQYF. CDR3 sequence (DNA): TGTGCCAGCAGCTTGGCCTCCGGGAATTTCTACGAGCAGTACTTC. This rearrangement joins TRBV5-5 to TRBJ2-7; TRBD2 might be the D (5 bases). CDR1 is SGHKS and CDR2 is YYEKEE in the germline V gene (reference sequence). V lost 0 bases, J lost 3 bases, and 13 bases lay in between. This CDR3 has 15 amino acids.

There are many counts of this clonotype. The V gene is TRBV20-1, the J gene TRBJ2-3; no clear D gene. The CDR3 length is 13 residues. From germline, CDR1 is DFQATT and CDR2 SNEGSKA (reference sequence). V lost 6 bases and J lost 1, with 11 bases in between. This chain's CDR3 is CSASSPGTDTQYF. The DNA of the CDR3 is TGCAGTGCAAGCTCGCCTGGCACAGATACGCAGTATTTT.

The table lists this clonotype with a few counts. DNA for the CDR3: TGCGCCAGCAGCCAAGGACAGGGGTGGGCCCACTATGGCTACACCTTC. Its protein product is CASSQGQGWAHYGYTF. The chain combines TRBV4-3 with TRBJ1-2; 8 positions match TRBD1. V shed 1 base, J shed 3 bases, and the junction held 7 bases outside the gene matches. Germline values: CDR1 LGHNA, CDR2 YSLEER. The CDR3 has 16 residues.

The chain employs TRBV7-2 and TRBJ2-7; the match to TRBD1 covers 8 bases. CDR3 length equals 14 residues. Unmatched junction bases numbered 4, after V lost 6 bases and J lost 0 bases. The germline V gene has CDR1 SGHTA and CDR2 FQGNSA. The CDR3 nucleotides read TGTGCCAGCAGGGACAGGGTCAACTCCTACGAGCAGTACTTC. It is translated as CASRDRVNSYEQYF. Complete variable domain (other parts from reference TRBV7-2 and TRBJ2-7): GAGVSQSPSNKVTEKGKDVELRCDPISGHTALYWYRQSLGQGLEFLIYFQGNSAPDKSGLPSDRFSAERTGGSVSTLTIQRTQQEDSAVYLCASRDRVNSYEQYFGPGTRLTVT.

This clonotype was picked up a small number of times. The CDR3 bases are TGTGCCATCAGTCGGGGAAAGCGAGACGAGCAGTACTTC. Translating gives CAISRGKRDEQYF. The chain is built from TRBV10-3 and TRBJ2-7, with TRBD2 as a possible D gene (5 bases). V lost 5 bases to trimming and J lost 5 bases, with 13 bases between them. Looked up from germline, CDR1 is ENHRY and CDR2 is SYGVKD. The CDR3 spans 13 residues.

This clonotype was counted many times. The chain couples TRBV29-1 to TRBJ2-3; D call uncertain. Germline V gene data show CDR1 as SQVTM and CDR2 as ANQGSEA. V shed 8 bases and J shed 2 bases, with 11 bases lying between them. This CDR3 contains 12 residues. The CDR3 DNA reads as TGCAGCCTATCTAGGTCCACAGATACGCAGTATTTT. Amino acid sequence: CSLSRSTDTQYF.

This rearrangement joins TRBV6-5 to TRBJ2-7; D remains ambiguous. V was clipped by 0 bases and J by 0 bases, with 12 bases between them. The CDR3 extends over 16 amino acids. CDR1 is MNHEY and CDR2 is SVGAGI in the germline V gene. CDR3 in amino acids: CASSYSTVGSSYEQYF. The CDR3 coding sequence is TGTGCCAGCAGTTACTCGACTGTCGGTAGCTCCTACGAGCAGTACTTC.

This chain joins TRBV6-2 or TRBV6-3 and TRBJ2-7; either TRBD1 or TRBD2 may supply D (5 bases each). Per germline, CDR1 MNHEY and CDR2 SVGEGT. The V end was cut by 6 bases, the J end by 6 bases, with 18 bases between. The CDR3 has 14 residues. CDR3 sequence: CASSPPGPSAEQYF. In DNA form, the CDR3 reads TGTGCCAGCAGCCCCCCGGGACCTTCTGCCGAGCAGTACTTC.

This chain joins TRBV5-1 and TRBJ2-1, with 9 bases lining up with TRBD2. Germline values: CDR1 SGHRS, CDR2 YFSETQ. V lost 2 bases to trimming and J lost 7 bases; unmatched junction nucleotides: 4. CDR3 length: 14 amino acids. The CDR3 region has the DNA TGCGCCAGCAGCTTCGTAGCGGGGGCTAATGAGCAGTTCTTC. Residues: CASSFVAGANEQFF. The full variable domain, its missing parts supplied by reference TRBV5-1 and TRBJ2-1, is KAGVTQTPRYLIKTRGQQVTLSCSPISGHRSVSWYQQTPGQGLQFLFEYFSETQRNKGNFPGRFSGRQFSNSRSEMNVSTLELGDSALYLCASSFVAGANEQFFGPGTRLTVL.

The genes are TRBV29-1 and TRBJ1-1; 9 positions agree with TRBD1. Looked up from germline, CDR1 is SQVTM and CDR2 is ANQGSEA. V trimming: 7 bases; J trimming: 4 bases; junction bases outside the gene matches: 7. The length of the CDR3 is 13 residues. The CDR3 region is CSALGQGGTEAFF. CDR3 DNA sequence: TGCAGCGCCCTGGGACAGGGAGGCACTGAAGCTTTCTTT.

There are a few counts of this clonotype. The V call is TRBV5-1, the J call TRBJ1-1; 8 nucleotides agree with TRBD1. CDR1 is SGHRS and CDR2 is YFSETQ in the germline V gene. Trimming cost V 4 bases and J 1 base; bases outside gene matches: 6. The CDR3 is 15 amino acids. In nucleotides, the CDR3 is TGCGCCAGCAGCGACGGACAGGGTTGGAACACTGAAGCTTTCTTT. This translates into CASSDGQGWNTEAFF. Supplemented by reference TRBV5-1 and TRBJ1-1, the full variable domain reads KAGVTQTPRYLIKTRGQQVTLSCSPISGHRSVSWYQQTPGQGLQFLFEYFSETQRNKGNFPGRFSGRQFSNSRSEMNVSTLELGDSALYLCASSDGQGWNTEAFFGQGTRLTVV.

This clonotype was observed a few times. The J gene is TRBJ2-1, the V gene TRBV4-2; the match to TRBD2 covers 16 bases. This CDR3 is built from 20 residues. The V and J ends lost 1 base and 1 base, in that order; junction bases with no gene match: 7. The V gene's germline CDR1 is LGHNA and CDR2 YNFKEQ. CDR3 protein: CASSQVGLAGGPGSYNEQFF. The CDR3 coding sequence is TGTGCCAGCAGCCAAGTGGGACTAGCGGGGGGGCCAGGTTCCTACAATGAGCAGTTCTTC.

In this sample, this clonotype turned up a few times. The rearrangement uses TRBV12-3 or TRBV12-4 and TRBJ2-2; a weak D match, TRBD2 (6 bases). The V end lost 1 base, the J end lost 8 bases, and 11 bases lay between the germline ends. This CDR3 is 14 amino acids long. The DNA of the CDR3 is TGTGCCAGCAGTTTAGTCGGGGGTTCTGGGGAGCTGTTTTTT. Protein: CASSLVGGSGELFF.

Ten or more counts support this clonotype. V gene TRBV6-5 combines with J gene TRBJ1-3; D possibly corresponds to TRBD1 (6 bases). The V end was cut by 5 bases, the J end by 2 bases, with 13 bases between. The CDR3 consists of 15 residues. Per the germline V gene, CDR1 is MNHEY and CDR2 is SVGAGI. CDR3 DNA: TGTGCCAGCAGTCTAACAGGGACGCCTGGAAACACCATATATTTT. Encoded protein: CASSLTGTPGNTIYF.

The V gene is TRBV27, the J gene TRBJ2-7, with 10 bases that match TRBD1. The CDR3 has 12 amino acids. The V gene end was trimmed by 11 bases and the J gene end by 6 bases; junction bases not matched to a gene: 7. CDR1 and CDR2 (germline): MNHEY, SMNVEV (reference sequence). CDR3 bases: TGTGCCCAGGGCGGGACAGGGGTCGAGCAGTACTTC. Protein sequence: CAQGGTGVEQYF.